The T cell receptor (beta chain) under discussion was sequenced for a study of OX40 agonist ivuxolimab in advanced cancers. Broader study findings: Among patients with partial responses at 0.1-3.0 mg/kg, clonal expansion was among the lowest. The average count of expanded clones was higher among CD8+ T cells than among CD4+. Dosing at 0.1 to 3.0 mg/kg was accompanied by clonal expansion of CD4+ and CD8+ blood T cells by week 6.

Patients were excluded for autoimmune disease history or systemic immunosuppression. With respect to this clone: Its antigen is undetermined.

Some clones are missing from TCRdb's copy, which holds only in-frame ones; the method was immunoSEQ multiplex PCR. This repertoire shows about 15,000 clones, 80% to 90% found once; its top ten account for 41%. Material: CD4+ or CD8+ T cells sorted from blood, obtained in a trial of the OX40 agonist ivuxolimab. This TCR came from an adult with an advanced solid tumor such as melanoma, head and neck, liver or kidney cancer.

CDR3 in amino acids: CASSVAGAGQPQHF. CDR3 in DNA: TGTGCCAGCAGCGTAGCAGGGGCCGGTCAGCCCCAGCATTTT. This rearrangement joins TRBV9 to TRBJ1-5; the D gene is possibly TRBD1 (6 bases). The CDR3 spans 14 residues. Trimming removed 0 bases at V and 6 bases at J, with 10 bases between. Germline CDR1 SGDLS, CDR2 YYNGEE.